A single sample is the source of the 32 T cell receptor beta chains below, sequenced in a study of blood T cells in healthy people across ages. Next came a second PCR, run for roughly 6 to 11 cycles, which used a sample-barcoded 5' primer along with a J-beta primer mix. From the 5' RACE reads, TCRdb called clonotypes with MiXCR, one entry per CDR3 protein. The sample yields about 1.8 million distinct CDR3 sequences, roughly 52% seen once. Input material: blood. The origin of the receptors is a woman aged 40 to 50 in good health.

The V and J genes are TRBV3-1 and TRBJ2-4; D is tentatively TRBD1 or TRBD2 (5 bases each). This CDR3 region has 17 residues. Germline V lookup: CDR1 LGHDT, CDR2 YNNKEL (reference sequence). Trimming removed 0 bases from V and 6 bases from J, with 18 bases in between. This CDR3 is CASSQDFGAERGNIQYF. The DNA for the CDR3 is TGTGCCAGCAGCCAAGATTTCGGGGCAGAACGTGGAAACATTCAGTACTTC. Together with reference TRBV3-1 and TRBJ2-4, the CDR3 gives the full variable domain: DTAVSQTPKYLVTQMGNDKSIKCEQNLGHDTMYWYKQDSKKFLKIMFSYNNKELIINETVPNRFSPKSPDKAHLNLHINSLELGDSAVYFCASSQDFGAERGNIQYFGAGTRLSVL.

The rearrangement links TRBV4-2 to TRBJ1-1; maybe TRBD1 (6 bases). V lost 1 base and J 5 bases, leaving 20 bases between the germline ends. The CDR3 has 17 residues. The germline V gene encodes CDR1 LGHNA and CDR2 YNFKEQ. This CDR3 is CASSQVGQGHQGTEAFF. The CDR3 nucleotides read TGTGCCAGCAGCCAAGTAGGGCAGGGGCACCAAGGGACTGAAGCTTTCTTT.

The chain is built from TRBV3-1 and TRBJ1-4; D gene unclear. V was shortened by 5 bases and J by 4 bases, with 17 bases between the two germline ends. CDR3 size: 16 residues. From germline, CDR1 is LGHDT and CDR2 YNNKEL (reference sequence). The CDR3 coding sequence is TGTGCCAGCAGCTCTAAGAGACCCGACCTTAATGAAAAACTGTTTTTT. Its translation is CASSSKRPDLNEKLFF.

V is TRBV27 and J is TRBJ2-1, with 7 bases that match TRBD2. The CDR3 contains 15 residues. V lost 5 bases and J lost 4; bases outside the gene matches: 8. Germline V gene sequence: CDR1 MNHEY, CDR2 SMNVEV (reference sequence). Here the CDR3 DNA reads TGTGCCAGCAGTATAGCGGGCCAACGTTACAATGAGCAGTTCTTC. Residues: CASSIAGQRYNEQFF.

The chain has TRBV5-1 and TRBJ1-4, with 7 nucleotides matching TRBD1. This CDR3 has 14 residues. Germline V gene data show CDR1 as SGHRS and CDR2 as YFSETQ. The trim removed 4 bases at V and 10 bases at J, leaving 10 bases unmatched. In nucleotides, the CDR3 is TGCGCCAGCAGCCGCACAGGGGAGGTCGGAAAACTGTTTTTT. It yields the protein CASSRTGEVGKLFF.

This clonotype turned up a few times. The genes are TRBV6-5 and TRBJ2-7; D is possibly TRBD1 or TRBD2 (5 bases each). The germline gives CDR1 MNHEY, CDR2 SVGAGI. Trimming removed 6 bases from V and 6 bases from J, with 21 bases in between. There are 15 residues in the CDR3. CDR3 loop: CASRPFQGARFEQYF. For the CDR3, the DNA is TGTGCCAGCAGGCCATTCCAGGGAGCGCGCTTCGAGCAGTACTTC.

This clonotype was observed a few times. The chain links TRBV4-2 to TRBJ2-5; 12 bases align to TRBD2. Trimming at V came to 0 bases and at J to 11 bases, leaving 16 bases not matched to a gene. Germline CDR1 reads LGHNA; CDR2 reads YNFKEQ. There are 18 residues in the CDR3. The CDR3 reads CASSQDVASGGANSEQYF. The CDR3, as DNA: TGTGCCAGCAGCCAAGATGTGGCTAGCGGGGGGGCCAATAGTGAGCAGTACTTC.

This clonotype was counted between two and nine times. This chain joins TRBV20-1 and TRBJ2-3; D ambiguous. V gave up 3 bases and J gave up 0 bases, with 7 bases separating them. Germline CDR1 reads DFQATT; CDR2 reads SNEGSKA (reference sequence). The CDR3 runs 13 residues. The CDR3 here is CSARLSSTDTQYF. The CDR3, as DNA: TGCAGTGCTAGGTTGTCTAGCACAGATACGCAGTATTTT.

In this sample, this clonotype turned up many times. The chain links TRBV29-1 to TRBJ2-5; 8 nucleotides match TRBD1. J lost 8 bases, V lost 7 bases, and 9 bases had no gene match. The germline gives CDR1 SQVTM, CDR2 ANQGSEA. This CDR3 comprises 12 residues. The CDR3 region has the DNA TGCAGCGGCGGACAGGGTGGGGAAACCCAGTACTTC. Amino acids: CSGGQGGETQYF.

This clonotype showed up just a few times. The chain carries TRBV6-6 and TRBJ2-5, with D tentatively TRBD2 (5 bases). The CDR3 spans 15 residues. V was clipped by 6 bases and J by 2 bases, with 16 bases between them. The germline gives CDR1 MNHNY, CDR2 SVGAGI (reference sequence). The CDR3 DNA reads as TGTGCCAGCAGACACCCCGGAGGCGGGCAAGAGACCCAGTACTTC. Residues: CASRHPGGGQETQYF.

The chain couples TRBV6-1 to TRBJ1-2; 9 nucleotides line up with TRBD1. Unmatched junction bases numbered 13, after V lost 10 bases and J lost 7 bases. The CDR3 consists of 14 residues. Germline V gene sequence: CDR1 MNHNS, CDR2 SASEGT. CDR3 nucleotide sequence: TGTGCCACCAAAAAGACACAGGGGGCGCTTGGCTACACCTTC. Translating gives CATKKTQGALGYTF.

The J gene is TRBJ2-5, the V gene TRBV20-1; 7 bases agree with TRBD2. CDR3 length: 15 amino acids. Germline lookup yields CDR1 DFQATT and CDR2 SNEGSKA (reference sequence). Trimming took 5 bases from V and 0 from J; bases not matched to a gene: 9. CDR3 residues: CSASELALYQETQYF. The CDR3 DNA reads as TGCAGTGCTTCCGAACTAGCGCTGTACCAAGAGACCCAGTACTTC.

On this clonotype itself: Possible read error: a much larger clone is one base away. The V and J genes are TRBV6-4 and TRBJ2-3, with D tentatively TRBD2 (5 bases). CDR3 length: 13 amino acids. V lost 3 bases and J 2 bases, leaving 6 bases between the germline ends. Germline lookup yields CDR1 MRHNA and CDR2 SNTAGT. CDR3 residues: CASSEAVTDTQYF. For the CDR3, the DNA is TGTGCCAGCAGTGAAGCGGTCACAGATACGCAGTATTTT.

This clonotype was detected only a few times. This chain connects TRBV21-1 to TRBJ2-7; TRBD1 is the table's D call, not checked against the DNA. TRBV21-1 is an annotated pseudogene. The CDR3 extends over 15 amino acids. The CDR3 spells CASSKERQLSYEQYF. The CDR3, as DNA: TGTGCCAGCAGCAAAGAAAGACAGTTATCCTACGAGCAGTACTTC.

V and J are TRBV27 and TRBJ2-1, with TRBD1 matching over 8 bases. Germline CDR1 is MNHEY and CDR2 is SMNVEV (reference sequence). Trimming took 4 bases from V and 10 from J; bases not matched to a gene: 12. The CDR3 has 15 residues. The CDR3 spells CASSSANPGQEEQFF. Here the CDR3 DNA reads TGTGCCAGCAGTTCGGCTAACCCGGGACAGGAGGAGCAGTTCTTC.

The genes are TRBV7-9 and TRBJ2-1; 11 bases agree with TRBD2. CDR1 is SEHNR and CDR2 is FQNEAQ in the germline V gene (reference sequence). The CDR3 is 14 amino acids. Germline trimming cut 5 bases from V and 9 bases from J; bases unmatched to any gene: 6. In DNA form, the CDR3 reads TGTGCCAGCAGCCGCGGGACTAGCGGAAGTGAGCAGTTCTTC. Its protein is CASSRGTSGSEQFF.

The genes are TRBV5-4 and TRBJ1-4, with 8 positions matching TRBD1. CDR3 length: 15 amino acids. Per the germline V gene, CDR1 is SGHNT and CDR2 is YYREEE (reference sequence). J gave up 5 bases and V 0 bases, and 3 bases lay outside the gene matches. CDR3 residues: CASSLGQGKNEKLFF. The CDR3 region has the DNA TGTGCCAGCAGCTTGGGACAGGGGAAAAATGAAAAACTGTTTTTT.

The chain carries TRBV5-1 and TRBJ1-4; D uncertain. Germline CDR1 is SGHRS and CDR2 is YFSETQ. V was shortened by 3 bases and J by 2 bases, with 8 bases between the two germline ends. CDR3 size: 14 residues. DNA for the CDR3: TGCGCCAGCAGCTCCCGATCGACTAATGAAAAACTGTTTTTT. Translated, it gives CASSSRSTNEKLFF.

CDR3 in amino acids: CASSVVGQPSTDTQYF. CDR3 DNA sequence: TGTGCCAGCAGCGTAGTTGGACAGCCTAGCACAGATACGCAGTATTTT. The chain couples TRBV9 to TRBJ2-3; maybe TRBD1 (6 bases). The CDR3 length is 16 residues. The germline V gene encodes CDR1 SGDLS and CDR2 YYNGEE. V dropped 0 bases and J dropped 0 bases, with 11 bases sitting between them.

V usage is TRBV7-9 and J usage is TRBJ1-5, with D possibly being TRBD1 (6 bases). This CDR3 spans 12 amino acids. V lost 8 bases and J 6 bases, leaving 11 bases between the germline ends. Germline assignment: CDR1 SEHNR and CDR2 FQNEAQ (reference sequence). The CDR3 spells CASDGGGQPQHF. In DNA form, the CDR3 reads TGTGCCAGCGACGGAGGGGGTCAGCCCCAGCATTTT.

The chain's CDR3 is CASSLYVGGYTF. For the CDR3, the DNA is TGTGCCAGCAGCTTGTATGTTGGTGGCTACACCTTC. The rearrangement links TRBV5-6 to TRBJ1-2; D remains unclear. This CDR3 has 12 residues. Trimming pared 1 base from V and 7 bases from J, leaving 8 bases between. Germline CDR1 and CDR2: SGHDT and YYEEEE.

The V and J genes are TRBV20-1 and TRBJ2-1; TRBD2 matches at 10 bases. The CDR3 consists of 19 residues. V lost 2 bases and J lost 0; bases outside the gene matches: 13. Germline V gene lookup returns CDR1 DFQATT and CDR2 SNEGSKA (reference sequence). CDR3 sequence reads: CSARPPKGLARSSYNEQFF. CDR3 in DNA: TGCAGTGCTAGACCTCCGAAGGGACTAGCGAGGAGCTCCTACAATGAGCAGTTCTTC.

This CDR3 is CASSLSSLTGAGGYQETQYF. CDR3 coding DNA: TGTGCCAGCAGCTTATCATCACTCACGGGAGCGGGGGGTTACCAAGAGACCCAGTACTTC. V is TRBV7-9 and J is TRBJ2-4, with TRBD2 identical over 9 bases. The J call is doubtful: the DNA matches TRBJ2-5 better. The germline V gene has CDR1 SEHNR and CDR2 FQNEAQ (reference sequence). This CDR3 is 20 amino acids long.

This chain connects TRBV7-8 to TRBJ2-1; the D gene is possibly TRBD1 (6 bases). The CDR3 sequence is 12 residues long. Trimming cost V 8 bases and J 8 bases, with 13 bases left between them. Germline V gene data show CDR1 as SGHVS and CDR2 as FQNEAQ. The CDR3 DNA sequence: TGTGCCAGCGGACCAGGGGACGATGAGCAGTTCTTC. Translating it yields CASGPGDDEQFF.

This clonotype was seen more than once but under ten times. CDR3 sequence reads: CASSSGTGKEAFF. The CDR3 nucleotides are TGTGCCAGCAGCTCAGGGACAGGGAAAGAAGCTTTCTTT. The chain combines TRBV13 with TRBJ1-1; 9 bases agree with TRBD1. Germline-derived CDR1 and CDR2 are PRHDT and FYEKMQ (reference sequence). The CDR3 runs 13 residues. V shed 4 bases and J 8 bases; nucleotides not matched to a gene: 5.

J is TRBJ2-1 and V is TRBV6-2 or TRBV6-3; 9 bases are shared with TRBD1. The V and J ends lost 4 bases and 5 bases, in that order; junction bases with no gene match: 9. Germline V CDR1 and CDR2: MNHEY, SVGEGT. CDR3 length equals 16 residues. The CDR3 DNA reads TGTGCCAGCAGTTGCTTTAGACAGGGGGGTGACAATGAGCAGTTCTTC. It is translated as CASSCFRQGGDNEQFF.

This clonotype was observed a few times. The gene calls are TRBV6-6 and TRBJ2-7; D not certain. Germline V gene data show CDR1 as MNHNY and CDR2 as SVGAGI (reference sequence). This CDR3 contains 14 residues. V dropped 2 bases and J dropped 0 bases, with 8 bases sitting between them. CDR3 DNA: TGTGCCAGCAGTTACAAACGGATCTCCTACGAGCAGTACTTC. Translating it yields CASSYKRISYEQYF.

V is TRBV20-1 and J is TRBJ2-1, with D unclear. CDR3 size: 13 residues. Trimming pared 0 bases from V and 4 bases from J, leaving 7 bases between. Germline V gene sequence: CDR1 DFQATT, CDR2 SNEGSKA (reference sequence). In DNA form, the CDR3 reads TGCAGTGCTAGAGAAAGACCGTACAATGAGCAGTTCTTC. Protein product: CSARERPYNEQFF.

This rearrangement joins TRBV20-1 to TRBJ2-3, with D uncertain. The CDR3 is 13 residues long. The germline CDR1 and CDR2 sequences are DFQATT and SNEGSKA (reference sequence). V lost 3 bases to trimming and J lost 3 bases, with 10 bases between them. DNA of the CDR3: TGCAGTGCTAGCCCGAATCCGACAGATACGCAGTATTTT. Its translation: CSASPNPTDTQYF.

V usage is TRBV14 and J usage is TRBJ1-2, with a weak D call TRBD1 (5 bases). The CDR3 has 14 residues. The germline V and J ends were trimmed by 0 bases and 9 bases, with 14 bases remaining between them. Germline V CDR1 and CDR2: SGHDN, FVKESK. DNA for the CDR3: TGTGCCAGCAGCCAAGATCAGGGATCTTTTCGCTACACCTTC. It codes for CASSQDQGSFRYTF. Full variable domain (remainder filled in from reference TRBV14 and TRBJ1-2): EAGVTQFPSHSVIEKGQTVTLRCDPISGHDNLYWYRRVMGKEIKFLLHFVKESKQDESGMPNNRFLAERTGGTYSTLKVQPAELEDSGVYFCASSQDQGSFRYTFGSGTRLTVV.

The table lists this clonotype with a few counts. The rearrangement links TRBV6-6 to TRBJ1-6; the D gene is possibly TRBD1 (5 bases). Looked up from germline, CDR1 is MNHNY and CDR2 is SVGAGI (reference sequence). The V gene lost 2 bases and the J gene lost 8 bases, with 16 bases spanning the gap. This CDR3 spans 16 amino acids. The CDR3 DNA reads TGTGCCAGCAGTTACCCTCGGGCCCGAGGGGATTCACCCCTCCACTTT. It is translated as CASSYPRARGDSPLHF.

The V call is TRBV28, the J call TRBJ2-4; TRBD2 is a possible D gene (6 bases). The end of the DNA aligns better with TRBJ2-7, so the J call may be wrong. This CDR3 is built from 13 residues. Germline V gene lookup returns CDR1 MDHEN and CDR2 SYDVKM. CDR3 sequence (DNA): TGTGCCAGCAGTTTCTACGGGGGATACGAGCAGTACTTC. As protein: CASSFYGGYEQYF.